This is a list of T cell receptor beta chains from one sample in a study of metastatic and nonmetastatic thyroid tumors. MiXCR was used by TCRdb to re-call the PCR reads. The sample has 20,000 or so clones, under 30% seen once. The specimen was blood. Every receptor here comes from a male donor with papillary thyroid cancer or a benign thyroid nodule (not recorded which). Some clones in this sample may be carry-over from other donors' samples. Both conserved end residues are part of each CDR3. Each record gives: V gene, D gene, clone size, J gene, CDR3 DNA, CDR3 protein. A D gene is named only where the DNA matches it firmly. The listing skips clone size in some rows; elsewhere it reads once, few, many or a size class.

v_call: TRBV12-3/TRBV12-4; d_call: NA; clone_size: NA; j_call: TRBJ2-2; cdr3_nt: TGTGCCAGCAGTTTAGAAGTCGGCGGGGAGCTGTTTTTT; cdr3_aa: CASSLEVGGELFF
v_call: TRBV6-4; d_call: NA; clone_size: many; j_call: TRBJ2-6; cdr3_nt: TGTGCCAGCAGTGCGACATCTGGGGCCAACGTCCTGACTTTC; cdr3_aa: CASSATSGANVLTF
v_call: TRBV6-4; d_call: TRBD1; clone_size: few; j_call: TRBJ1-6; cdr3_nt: TGTGCCAGCAGGAGTGACAGGGTCGTGTCTTATAATTCACCCCTCCACTTT; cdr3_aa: CASRSDRVVSYNSPLHF
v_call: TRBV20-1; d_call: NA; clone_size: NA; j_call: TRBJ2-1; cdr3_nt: TGCAGTGCTGACACCGGGGTGAACTCCTACAATGAGCAGTTCTTC; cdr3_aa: CSADTGVNSYNEQFF
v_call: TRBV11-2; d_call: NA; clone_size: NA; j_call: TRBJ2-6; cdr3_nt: TGTGCCAGCAGCTCGACGAGAGGTGGGGCCAACGTCCTGACTTTC; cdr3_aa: CASSSTRGGANVLTF
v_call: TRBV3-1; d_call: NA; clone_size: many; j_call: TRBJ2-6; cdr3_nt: TGTGCCAGCAGCCAAGAGGGTCCAGGGGAATGGGCTGGGGCCAACGTCCTGACTTTC; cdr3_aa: CASSQEGPGEWAGANVLTF
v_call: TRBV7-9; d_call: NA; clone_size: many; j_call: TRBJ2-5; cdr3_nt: TGTGCCAGCAGCTTAGCCAGGGGATTCGAGACCCAGTACTTC; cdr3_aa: CASSLARGFETQYF
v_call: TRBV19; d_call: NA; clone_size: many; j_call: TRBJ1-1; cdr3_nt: TGTGCCAGTAGTATCCAGGTGGGGTCGACTGAAGCTTTCTTT; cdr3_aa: CASSIQVGSTEAFF
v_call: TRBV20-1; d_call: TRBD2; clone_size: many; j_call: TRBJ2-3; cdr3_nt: TGCAGTGCTACGACTAGCGGGAGGCCAACAAGCACAGATACGCAGTATTTT; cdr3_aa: CSATTSGRPTSTDTQYF
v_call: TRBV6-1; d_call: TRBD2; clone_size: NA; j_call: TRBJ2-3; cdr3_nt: TGTGCCAGCAGTGAGATGGGGGGGAGAACAGATACGCAGTATTTT; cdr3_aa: CASSEMGGRTDTQYF
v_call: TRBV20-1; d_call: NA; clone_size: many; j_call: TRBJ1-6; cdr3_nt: TGCAGTGCGTATGACATTAATTCACCCCTCCACTTT; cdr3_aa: CSAYDINSPLHF
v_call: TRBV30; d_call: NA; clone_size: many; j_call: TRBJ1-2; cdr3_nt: TGTGCCTGGAGCTTTGGGAGCTATGGCTACACCTTC; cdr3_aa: CAWSFGSYGYTF
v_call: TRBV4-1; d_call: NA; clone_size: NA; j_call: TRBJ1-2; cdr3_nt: TGCGCCAGCACCCGACCCGGGGCTAACTATGGCTACACCTTC; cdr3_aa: CASTRPGANYGYTF
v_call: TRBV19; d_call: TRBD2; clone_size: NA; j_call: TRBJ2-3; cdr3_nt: TGTGCCAGTAGTATCGGGGGGGGCACAGATACGCAGTATTTT; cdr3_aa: CASSIGGGTDTQYF
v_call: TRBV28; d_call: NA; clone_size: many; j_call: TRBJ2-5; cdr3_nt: TGTGCCAGCAGTTTATGGGGTTCCGAGGAGACCCAGTACTTC; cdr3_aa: CASSLWGSEETQYF
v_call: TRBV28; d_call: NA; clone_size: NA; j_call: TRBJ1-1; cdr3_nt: TGTGCCAGCAGCTCACCCCCTTCGCTTGCCACTGAAGCTTTCTTT; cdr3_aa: CASSSPPSLATEAFF
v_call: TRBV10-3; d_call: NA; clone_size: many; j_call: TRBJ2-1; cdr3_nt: TGTGCCATCACTGACCCTGACTACTCCTACAATGAGCAGTTCTTC; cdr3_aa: CAITDPDYSYNEQFF
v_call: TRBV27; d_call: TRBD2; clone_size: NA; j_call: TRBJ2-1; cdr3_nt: TGTGCCAGCAGTTCTTGGACTAGCGGGAGCTACAATGAGCAGTTCTTC; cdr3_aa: CASSSWTSGSYNEQFF